The 13 T cell receptor beta chains below all came from one sample that was sequenced in a study of CD8+ T cells in alopecia areata. Cutaneous lymph nodes were pooled and cells sorted by CD4, CD8alpha, NKG2D, NKG2ACE and more. Sequencing used cDNA as its template, made by extracting RNA and reverse transcribing it. Repertoires were generated with immunoSEQ multiplex PCR, while TCRdb's copy carries only in-frame clones and drops some. The sample shows approximately 300,000 clones, none of them appearing just once. Specimen: CD4+ T cells sorted from a lymph node. Receptors were obtained from a C3H/HeJ mouse with alopecia areata. As its MHC haplotype, the strain has H2-k.

As concerns this clone: Each gene name is a mouse one. With the read ending 4 residues before the CDR3 end, the germline J gene is used to fill in that end. The chain is built from TRBV13-3 and TRBJ2-1, with 10 bases lining up with TRBD1. The germline gives CDR1 NNHDY, CDR2 SYVADS. The CDR3 runs to 14 residues. Trimming removed 3 bases from V and 6 bases from J; junction bases left unmatched: 3. The CDR3 loop is CASSGGQGSAEQFF. Incomplete CDR3 DNA: TGTGCCAGCAGTGGGGGACAGGGGAGTGCT.

This clone was picked up a small number of times. Gene names denote mouse genes. The read ends 4 residues before the CDR3 terminus; that terminus is restored from the germline J gene. The chain links TRBV31 to TRBJ2-3; the D gene is possibly TRBD1 (7 bases). The V gene's germline CDR1 is GKSSPN and CDR2 SITVG. The CDR3 is 13 residues long. Trimming shortened V by 3 bases and J by 2 bases, and 9 bases separated the two germline ends. The sequenced part of the CDR3 DNA is TGTGCCTGGAGAGGGGGCGTTGCAGAA. Translating it yields CAWRGGVAE. The entire CDR3 reads CAWRGGVAETLYF. Filled out from reference TRBV31 and TRBJ2-3, the complete variable domain reads AQTIHQWPVAEIKAVGSPLSLGCTIKGKSSPNLYWYWQATGGTLQQLFYSITVGQVESVVQLNLSASRPKDDQFILSTEKLLLSHSGFYLCAWRGGVAETLYFGSGTRLTVL.

On this clone: Mouse germline and gene names are used. The missing CDR3 end, 4 residues past where the read stops, is filled in from the germline J gene. V is TRBV5 and J is TRBJ2-5, with D uncertain. The CDR3 has 12 amino acids. Germline loops: CDR1 LGHNA, CDR2 YNLKQL (reference sequence). The CDR3 bases that were read are TGTGCCAGCAGCCAAAAAGGAGAC. It encodes CASSQKGD. The whole CDR3 protein is CASSQKGDTQYF.

Only a few counts were recorded for this clone. Here the gene names and germline are mouse. Read sequence stops 4 residues before the CDR3 end, and the germline J gene provides the missing end. The rearrangement joins TRBV19 to TRBJ1-2; TRBD1 aligns across 7 bases. This CDR3 contains 13 residues. Germline V gene data show CDR1 as FNHDT and CDR2 as SITEND (reference sequence). The junction had 1 base not matched to a gene; V was cut back by 3 bases and J by 2 bases. The sequenced part of the CDR3 DNA is TGTGCCAGCAGTAAGGACAGGAACTCC. Translation: CASSKDRNS. The whole CDR3 sequence reads CASSKDRNSDYTF.

This clone was picked up a small number of times. Mouse names are used for the genes. The CDR3 goes on 4 residues after the read ends, and that part is filled in from the germline J gene. The chain employs TRBV4 and TRBJ1-1; no clear D gene. The V gene lost 5 bases and the J gene lost 4 bases, with 8 bases spanning the gap. This CDR3 is 12 amino acids long. Germline V gene lookup returns CDR1 LGHDT and CDR2 YNNKQL (reference sequence). Partial CDR3 DNA: TGTGCCAGCAGCCCGACATCCACA. This codes for CASSPTST. The CDR3 in full is CASSPTSTEVFF.

As regards this clone: Gene names are mouse gene names. Read data end 4 residues before the CDR3 end; the end is taken from the germline J gene. The chain couples TRBV31 to TRBJ2-4; TRBD2 agrees at 10 bases. Unmatched junction bases numbered 1, after V lost 4 bases and J lost 3 bases. The germline CDR1 and CDR2 sequences are GKSSPN and SITVG. This CDR3 comprises 13 residues. Incomplete CDR3 DNA: TGTGCCTGGACACTGGGGGGGCAAAAC. Translated, it gives CAWTLGGQN. The whole CDR3 is CAWTLGGQNTLYF.

Remarks on this clone: Gene names follow the mouse nomenclature. The CDR3 region is CASSLAGDSDTEVFF. The part of the CDR3 DNA that was read is TGTGCCAGCAGTCTGGCAGGGGATTCGGACACA. The chain carries TRBV19 and TRBJ1-1; TRBD1 is a possible D gene (6 bases). The CDR3 end is not reached by the read, which stops 4 residues before it; the germline J gene fills it in. The germline gives CDR1 FNHDT, CDR2 SITEND (reference sequence). The CDR3 contains 15 residues. V dropped 4 bases and J dropped 3 bases, with 16 bases sitting between them.

This clone was picked up a small number of times. Gene names refer to mouse genes. The missing CDR3 end, 4 residues past where the read stops, is filled in from the germline J gene. This chain joins TRBV13-2 and TRBJ2-2, with D possibly matching TRBD1 (5 bases). Germline V gene sequence: CDR1 NNHNN, CDR2 SYGAGS (reference sequence). V shed 5 bases and J shed 3 bases, with 11 bases lying between them. The CDR3 is 14 residues long. The sequenced part of the CDR3 DNA is TGTGCCAGCGGCGGGCCAGGGTACACCGGG. This translates into CASGGPGYTG. From start to end, the CDR3 is CASGGPGYTGQLYF.

About this clone itself: Here the gene names and germline are mouse. The CDR3 reads CASSRDKGFTEVFF. The covered CDR3 bases are TGTGCTAGCAGTAGAGATAAAGGGTTCACA. This chain uses TRBV17 with TRBJ1-1; no clear D. The read terminates 4 residues before the CDR3 end, so the remaining end is supplied by the germline J gene. Germline CDR1 is MNHDT and CDR2 is YYDKIL. The CDR3 is 14 amino acids. Trimming stripped 0 bases from V and 4 bases from J, with 9 bases between.

As regards this clone: Gene names are the mouse ones. Read coverage stops 3 residues before the CDR3 terminus; the germline J gene supplies the remainder. Additional DNA sequences in this sample encode the identical CDR3. The chain joins TRBV13-1 to TRBJ1-6; TRBD1 matches at 11 bases. TRBJ1-6 is identified as an open reading frame with a role that is uncertain. The CDR3 totals 15 residues. V lost 3 bases to trimming and J lost 7 bases; unmatched junction nucleotides: 3. CDR1 and CDR2 from the germline V gene are NSHNY and SYGAGN. CDR3: CASSGRDRGNSPLYF. The DNA read from the CDR3 is TGTGCCAGCAGTGGCCGGGACAGGGGGAATTCGCCC.

About this clone itself: Mouse gene names apply. The read stops 4 residues short of the end of the CDR3; the missing end is completed from the germline J gene. The sample holds other DNA sequences that translate to the same CDR3. The chain employs TRBV1 and TRBJ2-1; TRBD1 matches at 9 bases. V lost 3 bases, J lost 6 bases, and 6 bases stayed unmatched. The length of the CDR3 is 15 residues. The germline V gene has CDR1 NSQYPW and CDR2 LRSPGD (reference sequence). The CDR3: CTCSAAGTGLAEQFF. The DNA read from the CDR3 is TGCACCTGCAGTGCCGCCGGGACAGGGCTTGCT.

This clone appeared a few times. The listed genes are named as in mouse. The sequence runs out 4 residues before the end of the CDR3; the remainder is reconstructed from the germline J gene. The chain has TRBV13-2 and TRBJ1-2; a possible D gene is TRBD1 (6 bases). From germline, CDR1 is NNHNN and CDR2 SYGAGS (reference sequence). The CDR3 sequence is 13 residues long. CDR3 sequence: CASGEGAGVDYTF. The CDR3 DNA, read in part, is TGTGCCAGCGGTGAAGGGGCAGGGGTC.

Regarding this clone: Gene labels here are mouse ones. The missing CDR3 end, 4 residues past where the read stops, is filled in from the germline J gene. The chain joins TRBV19 to TRBJ1-2; weak D call: TRBD1 (5 bases). Trimming removed 2 bases at V and 3 bases at J, with 11 bases between. The germline CDR1 and CDR2 sequences are FNHDT and SITEND (reference sequence). The CDR3 is 14 residues long. This CDR3 reads CASSMRGGDSDYTF. CDR3 DNA (partial): TGTGCCAGCAGTATGAGGGGAGGGGACTCC.